The rows below give T cell receptor beta chains drawn from one sample of a study of T cells expressing NK-cell markers. TCRdb reprocessed the 5' RACE reads, with one entry per CDR3 protein and no DNA. This repertoire includes roughly 390,000 distinct CDR3 sequences. The source material was blood T cells: a sorted CD56 or NKG2C T cell subset, CD4+ or CD8+ T cells, or bulk PBMC T cells (not recorded which). These receptors originate from a man aged 18 to 70 in good health. Each CDR3 is given with its conserved first and last residue.

j_call: TRBJ1-1; v_call: TRBV7-9; cdr3_aa: CASSLSPAVLEAFF
j_call: TRBJ1-3; v_call: TRBV7-2; cdr3_aa: CASSLRRTGPSGNTIYF
j_call: TRBJ2-7; v_call: TRBV24-1; cdr3_aa: CATIGTSWTRPTYEQYF
j_call: TRBJ2-5; v_call: TRBV11-2; cdr3_aa: CASTPGGEETQYF
j_call: TRBJ1-6; v_call: TRBV13; cdr3_aa: CASSHRRQANNSPLHF
j_call: TRBJ2-7; v_call: TRBV11-2; cdr3_aa: CASSLNLRAYEQYF
j_call: TRBJ1-5; v_call: TRBV2; cdr3_aa: CASSGGSNQPQHF
j_call: TRBJ1-4; v_call: TRBV28; cdr3_aa: CASSLDRVGKLFF
j_call: TRBJ2-3; v_call: TRBV18; cdr3_aa: CASSLKSGGVTDTQYF
j_call: TRBJ1-5; v_call: TRBV5-5; cdr3_aa: CASSQQTGASNQPQHF
j_call: TRBJ1-1; v_call: TRBV12-3/TRBV12-4; cdr3_aa: CASSRGGHTEAFF
j_call: TRBJ2-3; v_call: TRBV5-1; cdr3_aa: CASSFVGSGRTSGGSTDTQYF
j_call: TRBJ2-7; v_call: TRBV6-1; cdr3_aa: CASRIYSGGSYEQYF
j_call: TRBJ2-2; v_call: TRBV12-3/TRBV12-4; cdr3_aa: CASSLRGSGGELFF
j_call: TRBJ1-1; v_call: TRBV5-1; cdr3_aa: CASSLPGTTPEAFF
j_call: TRBJ2-7; v_call: TRBV10-3; cdr3_aa: CAISESSGGIYEQYF
j_call: TRBJ1-6; v_call: TRBV5-1; cdr3_aa: CASSLGTVNSPLHF
j_call: TRBJ1-1; v_call: TRBV18; cdr3_aa: CASSPRTTIEAFF
j_call: TRBJ2-7; v_call: TRBV7-9; cdr3_aa: CASSPGVTGLISYEQYF
j_call: TRBJ2-4; v_call: TRBV6-2/TRBV6-3; cdr3_aa: CASSYGSTVAKNIQYF
j_call: TRBJ2-4; v_call: TRBV30; cdr3_aa: CAWSVLWGEHIQYF
j_call: TRBJ1-5; v_call: TRBV5-1; cdr3_aa: CASSRTGGFNQPQHF
j_call: TRBJ1-2; v_call: TRBV2; cdr3_aa: CASSTDYAGYTF
j_call: TRBJ2-2; v_call: TRBV7-9; cdr3_aa: CASSYRQGATGELFF